This TCR beta chain was identified in a study of vaccination and CD4 T cells after COVID-19. Study summary: Investigators stimulated cells with overlapping spike peptides drawn from SARS-CoV-2, HCoV-NL63, HCoV-OC43 and HCoV-229E.

Oncomine TCR Beta short-read sequencing was applied to DNA from cultured CD4+ T cells. TCRdb itself ran the PCR reads through MiXCR, one entry per CDR3 protein. The sample has about 12,000 distinct CDR3 sequences; 35% to 55% are singletons. Remarks on this clonotype: Its antigen is unidentified.

Treatment of the sample: approximately 9-day PBMC culture with coronavirus spike peptide pools or control peptides (ViraFEST assay). TCRs were sequenced by ViraFEST after antigen-specific T cells had been expanded with peptide pools. It was on days 3 and 7 that half the medium was replaced with fresh IL-2 medium. CDR1 LNHNV and CDR2 YYDKDF come from the germline V gene (reference sequence). The CDR3 covers 20 residues. The ends lost 1 base at V and 2 bases at J; junction bases unmatched: 12. The receptor's source is a human donor who had recovered from COVID-19. The J gene is TRBJ2-1, the V gene TRBV15; 12 nucleotides line up with TRBD2. The specimen sequenced was CD4+ T cells from blood, cultured in vitro. The chain's CDR3 is CATSRGPSGRASSPYNEQFF. CDR3 sequence (DNA): TGTGCCACCAGCAGAGGTCCTAGCGGGAGGGCTAGTAGCCCCTACAATGAGCAGTTCTTC.